The 7 T cell receptor beta chains below were found in one sample sequenced in a study of cytomegalovirus exposure and HLA in healthy donors. 13 Jbeta primers and 60 Vbeta primers were used for the PCR. TCRdb keeps only in-frame clones here, not all; method: immunoSEQ multiplex PCR. This sample's clone table lists around 110,000 clones. The sequenced material came from PBMCs. These receptors all stem from a man aged 40-55 years in good health and CMV-seropositive.

V usage is TRBV11-1 and J usage is TRBJ2-5; 9 bases map to TRBD1. Germline trimming cut 5 bases from V and 3 bases from J; bases unmatched to any gene: 16. The CDR3 runs 18 residues. The V gene's germline CDR1 is SGHAT and CDR2 FQDESV (reference sequence). Here the CDR3 reads CASSETGTGKLGEETQYF. In DNA form, the CDR3 reads TGTGCCAGCAGCGAAACCGGGACAGGGAAGTTAGGGGAAGAGACCCAGTACTTC.

The rearrangement uses TRBV5-5 and TRBJ2-1; 15 nucleotides match TRBD2. CDR3 size: 20 residues. Trimming cost V 3 bases and J 3 bases; bases outside gene matches: 13. Germline CDR1 SGHKS, CDR2 YYEKEE (reference sequence). The CDR3 DNA is TGTGCCAGCAGCTCTGCAGGACTAGCGGGAGGGCCGTATTACTACAATGAGCAGTTCTTC. This translates into CASSSAGLAGGPYYYNEQFF.

The V gene is TRBV2, the J gene TRBJ2-1; TRBD2 matches at 11 bases. This CDR3 is built from 17 residues. The V segment lost 2 bases and the J segment 8 bases; nucleotides outside the gene matches: 11. Germline V CDR1 and CDR2: SNHLY, FYNNEI. CDR3 region: CASSEPGLAAWGHEQFF. CDR3 nucleotides: TGTGCCAGCAGTGAACCGGGACTAGCGGCGTGGGGGCATGAGCAGTTCTTC.

The rearrangement joins TRBV5-5 to TRBJ2-3; D might be TRBD2 (6 bases). The CDR3 contains 15 residues. The germline V gene has CDR1 SGHKS and CDR2 YYEKEE (reference sequence). V lost 2 bases and J lost 0, with 10 bases in between. The CDR3, as DNA: TGTGCCAGCAGCTTAGTGAGCGGGAGCACAGATACGCAGTATTTT. It codes for CASSLVSGSTDTQYF.

The CDR3 coding sequence is TGCGCCAGCAGCCCCTTCCACGCAAAAGACAGGGTAGGATACACTGAAGCTTTCTTT. As protein: CASSPFHAKDRVGYTEAFF. This chain uses TRBV5-1 with TRBJ1-1, with TRBD1 matching over 7 bases. The germline V gene encodes CDR1 SGHRS and CDR2 YFSETQ. Trimming at V came to 4 bases and at J to 3 bases, leaving 21 bases not matched to a gene. This CDR3 spans 19 amino acids. Based on the CDR3 plus reference TRBV5-1 and TRBJ1-1, the full variable domain is KAGVTQTPRYLIKTRGQQVTLSCSPISGHRSVSWYQQTPGQGLQFLFEYFSETQRNKGNFPGRFSGRQFSNSRSEMNVSTLELGDSALYLCASSPFHAKDRVGYTEAFFGQGTRLTVV.

This chain joins TRBV19 and TRBJ1-1; TRBD1 aligns across 11 bases. From germline, CDR1 is LNHDA and CDR2 SQIVND (reference sequence). This CDR3 has 17 amino acids. V shed 1 base, J shed 6 bases, and the junction held 10 bases outside the gene matches. The CDR3 sequence: CASSIAGQGAGPPEAFF. The CDR3 DNA follows: TGTGCCAGTAGTATAGCTGGACAGGGGGCTGGACCCCCTGAAGCTTTCTTT.

V and J are TRBV19 and TRBJ2-7, with 9 bases aligning to TRBD2. Germline-derived CDR1 and CDR2 are LNHDA and SQIVND (reference sequence). This CDR3 contains 17 residues. After removal of 4 bases from V and 1 base from J, the junction contained 11 bases not matched to a gene. CDR3: CASSRSGLAGSSYEQYF. CDR3 sequence (DNA): TGTGCCAGTAGTAGAAGCGGGCTAGCGGGATCTTCCTACGAGCAGTACTTC.